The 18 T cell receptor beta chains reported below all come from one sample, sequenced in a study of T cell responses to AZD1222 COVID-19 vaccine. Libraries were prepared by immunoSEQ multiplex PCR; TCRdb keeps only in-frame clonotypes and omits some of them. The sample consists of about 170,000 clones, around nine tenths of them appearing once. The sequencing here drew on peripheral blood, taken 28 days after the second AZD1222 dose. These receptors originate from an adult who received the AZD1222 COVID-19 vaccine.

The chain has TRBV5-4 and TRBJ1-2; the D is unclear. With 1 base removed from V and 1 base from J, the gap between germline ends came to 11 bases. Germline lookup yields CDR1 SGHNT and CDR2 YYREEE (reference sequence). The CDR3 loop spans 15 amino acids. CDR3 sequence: CASSLSTEYNYGYTF. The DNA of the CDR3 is TGTGCCAGCAGCTTGTCTACAGAATATAACTATGGCTACACCTTC.

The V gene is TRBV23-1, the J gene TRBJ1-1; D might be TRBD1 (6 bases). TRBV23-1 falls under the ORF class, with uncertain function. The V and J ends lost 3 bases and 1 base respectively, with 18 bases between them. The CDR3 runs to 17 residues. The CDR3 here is CASSHAGRGKTNTEAFF. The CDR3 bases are TGCGCCAGCAGTCATGCGGGTAGGGGGAAAACGAACACTGAAGCTTTCTTT.

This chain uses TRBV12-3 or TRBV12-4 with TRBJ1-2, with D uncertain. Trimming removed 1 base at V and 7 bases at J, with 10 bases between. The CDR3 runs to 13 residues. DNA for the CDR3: TGTGCCAGCAGTTTAGGTGGGCGGGTTGGCTACACCTTC. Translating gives CASSLGGRVGYTF.

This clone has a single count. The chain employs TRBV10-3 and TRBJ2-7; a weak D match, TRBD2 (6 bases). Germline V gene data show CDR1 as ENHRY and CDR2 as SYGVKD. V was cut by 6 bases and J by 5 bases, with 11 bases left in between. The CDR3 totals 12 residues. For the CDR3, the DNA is TGTGCCATCAGCCCTGGGGGGAACGAGCAGTACTTC. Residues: CAISPGGNEQYF.

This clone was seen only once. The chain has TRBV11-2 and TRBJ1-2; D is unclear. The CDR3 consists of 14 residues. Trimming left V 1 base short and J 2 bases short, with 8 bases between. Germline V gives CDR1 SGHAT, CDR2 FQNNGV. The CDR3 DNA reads TGTGCCAGCAGCTTAGTATCCGGAAACTATGGCTACACCTTC. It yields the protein CASSLVSGNYGYTF.

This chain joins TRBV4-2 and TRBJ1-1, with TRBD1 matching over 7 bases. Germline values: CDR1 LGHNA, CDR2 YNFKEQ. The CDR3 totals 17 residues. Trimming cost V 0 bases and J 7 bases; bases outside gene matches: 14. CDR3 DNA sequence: TGTGCCAGCAGCCAAGATGGCCCCCCTCTCAGGGGGGGTGAAGCTTTCTTT. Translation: CASSQDGPPLRGGEAFF.

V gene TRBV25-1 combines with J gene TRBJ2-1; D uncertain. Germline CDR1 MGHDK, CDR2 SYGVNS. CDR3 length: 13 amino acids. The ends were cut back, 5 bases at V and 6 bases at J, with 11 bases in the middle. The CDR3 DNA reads TGTGCCAGCAGTAACGGACCAGTCAATGAGCAGTTCTTC. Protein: CASSNGPVNEQFF.

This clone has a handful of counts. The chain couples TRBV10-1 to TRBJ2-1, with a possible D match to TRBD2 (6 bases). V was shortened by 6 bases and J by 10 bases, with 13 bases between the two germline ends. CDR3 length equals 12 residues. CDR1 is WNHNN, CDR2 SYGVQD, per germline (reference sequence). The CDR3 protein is CASSPPAGEQFF. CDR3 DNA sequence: TGCGCCAGCAGCCCTCCAGCGGGCGAGCAGTTCTTC.

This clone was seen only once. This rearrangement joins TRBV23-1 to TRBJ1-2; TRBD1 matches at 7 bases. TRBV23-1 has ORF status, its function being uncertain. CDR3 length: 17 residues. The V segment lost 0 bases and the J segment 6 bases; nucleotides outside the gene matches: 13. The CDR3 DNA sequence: TGCGCCAGCAGTCAATCACCCTGGACAGGCGTTTTGGATGGCTACACCTTC. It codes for CASSQSPWTGVLDGYTF.

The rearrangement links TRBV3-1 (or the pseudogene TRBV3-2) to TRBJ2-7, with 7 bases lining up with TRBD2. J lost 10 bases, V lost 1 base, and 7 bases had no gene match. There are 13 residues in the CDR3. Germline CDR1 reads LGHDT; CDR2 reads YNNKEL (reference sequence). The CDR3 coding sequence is TGTGCCAGCAGCCAAGGGTACTCGGGACTACAGTACTTC. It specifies CASSQGYSGLQYF.

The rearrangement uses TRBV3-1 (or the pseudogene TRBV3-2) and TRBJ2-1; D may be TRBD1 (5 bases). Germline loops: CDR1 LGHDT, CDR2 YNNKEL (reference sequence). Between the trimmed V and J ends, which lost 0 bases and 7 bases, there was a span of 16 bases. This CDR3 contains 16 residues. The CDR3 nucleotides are TGTGCCAGCAGCCAAGATGGGTCAGGGTTTGCGAATGAGCAGTTCTTC. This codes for CASSQDGSGFANEQFF.

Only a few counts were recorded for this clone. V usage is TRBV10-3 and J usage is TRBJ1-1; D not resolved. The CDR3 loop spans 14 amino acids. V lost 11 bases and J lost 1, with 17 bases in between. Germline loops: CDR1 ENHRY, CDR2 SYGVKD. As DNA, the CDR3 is TGTGCCTCAAGCGGTGGCGGAACGAACACTGAAGCTTTCTTT. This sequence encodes CASSGGGTNTEAFF.

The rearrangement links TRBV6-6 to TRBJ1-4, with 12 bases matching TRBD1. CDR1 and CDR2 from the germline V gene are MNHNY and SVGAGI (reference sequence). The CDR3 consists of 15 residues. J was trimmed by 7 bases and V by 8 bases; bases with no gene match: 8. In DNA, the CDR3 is TGTGCCAGCGGGGGACAGGGGGCTCGCGGTGAAAAACTGTTTTTT. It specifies CASGGQGARGEKLFF.

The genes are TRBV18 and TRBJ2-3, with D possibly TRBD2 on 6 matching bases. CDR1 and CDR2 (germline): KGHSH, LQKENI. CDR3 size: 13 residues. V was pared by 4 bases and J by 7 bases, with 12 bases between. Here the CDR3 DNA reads TGTGCCAGCTCACGGGGAGGCGCAAATACGCAGTATTTT. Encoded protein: CASSRGGANTQYF.

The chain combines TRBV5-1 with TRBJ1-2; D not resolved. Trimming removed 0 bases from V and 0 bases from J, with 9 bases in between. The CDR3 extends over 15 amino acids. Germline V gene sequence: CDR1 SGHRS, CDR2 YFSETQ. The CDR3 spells CASSLGDFANYGYTF. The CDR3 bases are TGCGCCAGCAGCTTGGGGGATTTCGCTAACTATGGCTACACCTTC. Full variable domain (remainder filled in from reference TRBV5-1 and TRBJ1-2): KAGVTQTPRYLIKTRGQQVTLSCSPISGHRSVSWYQQTPGQGLQFLFEYFSETQRNKGNFPGRFSGRQFSNSRSEMNVSTLELGDSALYLCASSLGDFANYGYTFGSGTRLTVV.

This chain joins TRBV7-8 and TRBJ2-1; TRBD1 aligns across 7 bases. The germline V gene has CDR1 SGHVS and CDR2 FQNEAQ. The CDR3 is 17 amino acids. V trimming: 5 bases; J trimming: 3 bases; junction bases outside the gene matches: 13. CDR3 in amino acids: CASSPIKGARVYNEQFF. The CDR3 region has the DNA TGTGCCAGCAGCCCGATTAAGGGGGCGCGGGTCTACAATGAGCAGTTCTTC.

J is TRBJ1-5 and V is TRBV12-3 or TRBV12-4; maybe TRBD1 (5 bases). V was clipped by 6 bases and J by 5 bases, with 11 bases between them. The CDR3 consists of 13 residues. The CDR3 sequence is CASSDQGYQPQHF. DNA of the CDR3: TGTGCCAGCAGCGACCAGGGATATCAGCCCCAGCATTTT.

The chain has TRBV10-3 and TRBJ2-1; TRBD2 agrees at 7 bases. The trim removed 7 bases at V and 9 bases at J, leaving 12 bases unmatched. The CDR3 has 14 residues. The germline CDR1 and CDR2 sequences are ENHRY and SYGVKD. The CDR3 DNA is TGTGCCATCACTGCCCAGGGAGGGCCTGGTGAGCAGTTCTTC. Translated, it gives CAITAQGGPGEQFF.